This T cell receptor beta chain is from a study of neurological immune-mediated disorders. The unsorted libraries were made from 2 million PBMCs kept at -80 C. TCRdb fed the 5' RACE reads into MiXCR, producing one record per CDR3 protein. Of nearly 60,000 distinct CDR3 sequences in the sample, under 4.5% were seen once. This clonotype came up many times. This CDR3 contains 13 residues. Germline-derived CDR1 and CDR2 are SGHDT and YYEEEE. The ends were cut back, 4 bases at V and 7 bases at J, with 14 bases in the middle. The chain uses TRBV5-6 and TRBJ1-2; no reliable D call. Sequencing input: PBMCs. This clonotype originated in a woman younger than 45 with multiple sclerosis. The CDR3 sequence: CASSPFVSSGYTF. The CDR3 DNA reads TGTGCCAGCAGCCCGTTCGTCTCTAGTGGCTACACCTTC.